Listed here is a single T cell receptor beta chain. Its antigen is unidentified. This sample is part of a study of T cells after posttransplantation cyclophosphamide. General study points: Recipient CMV seropositivity and CMV reactivation strongly tracked TRB clonality. Later post-transplant blood repertoires were often dominated by donor CD8+ memory clones.

The method was immunoSEQ multiplex PCR; TCRdb's version includes in-frame clones alone and lacks a portion of them. The sample yields approximately 32,000 clones, 70% to 90% seen once. Sequences were obtained from PBMCs. The source of this sequence is a woman aged 40-49 years with a blood cancer, CMV-positive, and with a related stem cell donor.

CDR3 sequence (DNA): TGTGCCAGCAGCGATCGGGACAGGGAGGAGACCCAGTACTTC. Translating gives CASSDRDREETQYF. J is TRBJ2-5 and V is TRBV9; 9 bases map to TRBD1. CDR3 size: 14 residues. The germline V gene encodes CDR1 SGDLS and CDR2 YYNGEE. The V segment lost 3 bases and the J segment 5 bases; nucleotides outside the gene matches: 5.